This TCR beta chain derives from a study of CD8+CD57+ T cells in acquired aplastic anemia. About the research overall: Sorted CD4+ and CD8+ cells gave a mean 3.2 ug DNA, range about 0.2 to 27.4 ug. On average, healthy donors gave 10 million to 14 million reads for CD4+ cells. Findings and caveats of the study: The CD8+ Simpson's diversity of patients and controls was not significantly different. The study identified about 30 CD8+ CDR3 sequences shared by patients and controls.

V gave up 1 base and J gave up 4 bases, with 13 bases separating them. From germline, CDR1 is SEHNR and CDR2 FQNEAQ (reference sequence). The CDR3 loop spans 15 amino acids. This clonotype was recorded many times. Its antigen remains unknown. Both TCR beta VDJ combination and CDR3 sequence profiling were carried out. Genomic DNA was the template for this profiling. MiXCR, applied by TCRdb to the reads, yields one record per CDR3 protein. This table holds some 200,000 distinct CDR3 sequences, 34% found once. This receptor was identified in a human donor in good health, serving as a control. This chain uses TRBV7-9 with TRBJ2-5, with D hard to call. Material for sequencing was sorted CD4+, CD8+, or CD8+CD57+ T cells (not recorded which) from PBMCs. For the CDR3, the DNA is TGTGCCAGCAGCTTAGTGGGCCCTCCCCGAGAGACCCAGTACTTC. This sequence encodes CASSLVGPPRETQYF.